These 25 T cell receptor beta chains originate from one sample sequenced in a study of shared clonotypes between healthy human individuals. Generated by immunoSEQ multiplex PCR, the TCRdb table keeps only in-frame clones and is missing some. The profile shows roughly 2 million clones, about 94% of them singletons. Naive CD8 cells comprised CD45RO-negative, CCR7-positively selected cells, excluding terminally differentiated effector memory CD45RA+ cells. Sequenced: naive CD8+ T cells sorted from blood. The source is a man aged 18 to 30 in good health.

This sequence joins TRBV7-2 and TRBJ1-3; D may be TRBD1 (5 bases). Trimming took 6 bases from V and 0 from J, leaving 15 bases between them. This CDR3 spans 16 amino acids. Germline V gives CDR1 SGHTA, CDR2 FQGNSA. The CDR3 protein is CASSFPGPISGNTIYF. The CDR3 DNA sequence: TGTGCCAGCAGTTTTCCGGGACCAATCTCTGGAAACACCATATATTTT.

This clone was detected only once. The chain has TRBV5-1 and TRBJ2-5; 7 bases fit TRBD1. The CDR3 length is 16 residues. CDR1 and CDR2 from the germline V gene are SGHRS and YFSETQ. V shed 3 bases and J 0 bases; nucleotides not matched to a gene: 8. CDR3 protein: CASSSPQGTYQETQYF. For the CDR3, the DNA is TGCGCCAGCAGCTCCCCACAGGGGACGTACCAAGAGACCCAGTACTTC. The full variable domain, rest sourced from reference TRBV5-1 and TRBJ2-5, is KAGVTQTPRYLIKTRGQQVTLSCSPISGHRSVSWYQQTPGQGLQFLFEYFSETQRNKGNFPGRFSGRQFSNSRSEMNVSTLELGDSALYLCASSSPQGTYQETQYFGPGTRLLVL.

The chain is built from TRBV6-5 and TRBJ1-2, with D unresolved. The germline CDR1 and CDR2 sequences are MNHEY and SVGAGI. V lost 6 bases, J lost 10 bases, and 18 bases lay in between. The CDR3 extends over 13 amino acids. The CDR3 DNA reads TGTGCCAGCAGCCCTGCCGTACATATGGTCTACACCTTC. Translating it yields CASSPAVHMVYTF.

This chain links TRBV5-3 with TRBJ1-2; D gene ambiguous. TRBV5-3 is classed as an ORF, of uncertain function. This CDR3 region has 11 residues. The V end was cut by 1 base, the J end by 7 bases, with 5 bases between. DNA of the CDR3: TGTGCCAGAAGCTTGTCGCGTGGCTACACCTTC. Translation gives CARSLSRGYTF.

Details on this clone: An end of the junction does not agree with germline; a read error may underlie this. The chain combines TRBV7-7 with TRBJ2-7; D uncertain. The germline V gene encodes CDR1 SSHAT and CDR2 FNYEAQ (reference sequence). The CDR3 consists of 13 residues. The CDR3 DNA reads as TGTGCTAGCAGCTTAGCTGTCTGGGACGAGCAGTACTTC. Translation gives CASSLAVWDEQYF.

The chain combines TRBV4-1 with TRBJ2-7; perhaps D is TRBD1 or TRBD2 (5 bases each). V was clipped by 2 bases and J by 2 bases, with 10 bases between them. The CDR3 spans 14 residues. Germline V lookup: CDR1 MGHRA, CDR2 YSYEKL. The CDR3 loop reads CASSQSGAAYEQYF. The CDR3 DNA reads as TGCGCCAGCAGCCAATCCGGGGCCGCCTACGAGCAGTACTTC.

The V call is TRBV28, the J call TRBJ1-6; no reliable D call. V dropped 6 bases and J dropped 5 bases, with 8 bases sitting between them. The CDR3 has 13 amino acids. The germline gives CDR1 MDHEN, CDR2 SYDVKM. Here the CDR3 DNA reads TGTGCCAGCAGCCCATCCCATAATTCACCCCTCCACTTT. Encoded protein: CASSPSHNSPLHF.

The gene calls are TRBV4-3 and TRBJ1-4; tentatively, D is TRBD1 (6 bases). This CDR3 has 16 residues. With 0 bases removed from V and 8 bases from J, the gap between germline ends came to 16 bases. CDR1 is LGHNA and CDR2 is YSLEER in the germline V gene. In DNA form, the CDR3 reads TGCGCCAGCAGCCAAGATCGGGGGGCCCCTGGGGAAAAACTGTTTTTT. Protein: CASSQDRGAPGEKLFF.

With respect to this clone: One junction end does not reproduce the germline sequence, and a read error may be involved. Different DNA sequences within this sample yield the same CDR3. The chain's CDR3 is CASSLDTDYGYTF. CDR3 bases: TGCGCCAGCAGTTTGGACACTGACTATGGCTACACCTTC. The chain is built from TRBV5-1 and TRBJ1-2, with D perhaps TRBD1 (5 bases). CDR3 length: 13 amino acids. Germline CDR1 reads SGHRS; CDR2 reads YFSETQ.

The chain joins TRBV19 to TRBJ1-4, with D unclear. V gave up 4 bases and J gave up 0 bases, with 15 bases separating them. Germline CDR1 LNHDA, CDR2 SQIVND (reference sequence). The CDR3 loop spans 17 amino acids. DNA of the CDR3: TGTGCCAGTAGTACCCCCCTAACACTTGCAACTAATGAAAAACTGTTTTTT. The encoded protein is CASSTPLTLATNEKLFF.

Turning to this clone: Additional DNA sequences in this sample encode the identical CDR3. The V and J genes are TRBV13 and TRBJ1-2; the D gene is possibly TRBD1 (6 bases). Trimming left V 1 base short and J 4 bases short, with 10 bases between. Germline lookup yields CDR1 PRHDT and CDR2 FYEKMQ (reference sequence). The CDR3 is made up of 14 amino acids. The CDR3 spells CASSLVTGGYGYTF. The CDR3 DNA reads TGTGCCAGCAGCTTAGTGACAGGCGGCTATGGCTACACCTTC.

The CDR3 bases are TGTGCCAGCAGCTCACAGGCAGTTTGGAACACCGGGGAGCTGTTTTTT. Translation: CASSSQAVWNTGELFF. The chain is built from TRBV5-6 and TRBJ2-2; a weak D match, TRBD1 (5 bases). The germline V gene has CDR1 SGHDT and CDR2 YYEEEE. The CDR3 covers 16 residues. The ends were cut back, 3 bases at V and 1 base at J, with 13 bases in the middle.

The rearrangement links TRBV4-1 to TRBJ2-3; tentative D call: TRBD2 (6 bases). V was shortened by 4 bases and J by 1 base, with 12 bases between the two germline ends. The CDR3 contains 15 residues. Per germline, CDR1 MGHRA and CDR2 YSYEKL. The DNA of the CDR3 is TGCGCCAGCAGCCCGAGACTAGGCCGCACAGATACGCAGTATTTT. This encodes CASSPRLGRTDTQYF.

V and J are TRBV7-9 and TRBJ2-5, with no clear D. The germline V gene encodes CDR1 SEHNR and CDR2 FQNEAQ (reference sequence). Trimming removed 0 bases at V and 0 bases at J, with 8 bases between. The CDR3 extends over 15 amino acids. CDR3 amino acids: CASSLARGNQETQYF. The CDR3 DNA sequence: TGTGCCAGCAGCTTAGCGCGCGGCAACCAAGAGACCCAGTACTTC. The whole variable domain, filled in from reference TRBV7-9 and TRBJ2-5, reads DTGVSQNPRHKITKRGQNVTFRCDPISEHNRLYWYRQTLGQGPEFLTYFQNEAQLEKSRLLSDRFSAERPKGSFSTLEIQRTEQGDSAMYLCASSLARGNQETQYFGPGTRLLVL.

This chain links TRBV6-6 with TRBJ1-6; D might be TRBD1 (5 bases). The CDR3 is 14 residues long. Germline V lookup: CDR1 MNHNY, CDR2 SVGAGI (reference sequence). V was cut by 2 bases and J by 8 bases, with 10 bases left in between. CDR3 protein: CASSYEGLYSPLHF. The CDR3 DNA is TGTGCCAGCAGTTACGAGGGGCTTTATTCACCCCTCCACTTT.

V is TRBV9 and J is TRBJ2-7; TRBD1 agrees at 9 bases. V trimming: 4 bases; J trimming: 2 bases; junction bases outside the gene matches: 10. Germline CDR1 is SGDLS and CDR2 is YYNGEE. This CDR3 contains 16 residues. The DNA of the CDR3 is TGTGCCAGCAGCCCCCGACAGGGGGAAATCCCCTACGAGCAGTACTTC. This codes for CASSPRQGEIPYEQYF.

The chain couples TRBV6-4 to TRBJ2-1; TRBD1 agrees at 7 bases. The CDR3 is 15 residues long. J lost 8 bases, V lost 2 bases, and 9 bases had no gene match. CDR1 is MRHNA and CDR2 is SNTAGT in the germline V gene. CDR3 amino acids: CASSDPTTGLYEQFF. For the CDR3, the DNA is TGTGCCAGCAGTGACCCGACGACAGGGCTGTATGAGCAGTTCTTC.

J is TRBJ2-5 and V is TRBV4-1, with 12 positions matching TRBD2. Unmatched junction bases numbered 10, after V lost 1 base and J lost 4 bases. This CDR3 has 18 residues. CDR1 and CDR2 (germline): MGHRA, YSYEKL. The CDR3 spells CASSQGIRLAGDGETQYF. Here the CDR3 DNA reads TGCGCCAGCAGCCAAGGGATACGACTAGCGGGAGATGGAGAGACCCAGTACTTC.

The CDR3 sequence: CASSSLDSNQPQHF. The CDR3 region has the DNA TGTGCCAGCAGCTCCCTGGATAGCAATCAGCCCCAGCATTTT. V and J are TRBV7-2 and TRBJ1-5; D unclear. Germline loops: CDR1 SGHTA, CDR2 FQGNSA. The V end was cut by 4 bases, the J end by 0 bases, with 7 bases between. CDR3 length: 14 residues.

The chain employs TRBV5-5 and TRBJ2-7; D is undetermined. The CDR3 has 13 amino acids. The V gene lost 3 bases and the J gene lost 2 bases, with 9 bases spanning the gap. Germline CDR1 SGHKS, CDR2 YYEKEE (reference sequence). The CDR3 loop is CASSSSVAYEQYF. The CDR3 nucleotides are TGTGCCAGCAGCTCGTCAGTTGCCTACGAGCAGTACTTC.

V gene TRBV6-1 combines with J gene TRBJ1-3; D is undetermined. The CDR3 sequence is 15 residues long. Germline V gene lookup returns CDR1 MNHNS and CDR2 SASEGT. With 2 bases removed from V and 0 bases from J, the gap between germline ends came to 8 bases. The CDR3 DNA follows: TGTGCCAGCAGTGAATGGGCTTTCTCTGGAAACACCATATATTTT. Its protein is CASSEWAFSGNTIYF.

In regard to this clone: Other DNA sequences from this sample encode an identical CDR3 as well. The chain joins TRBV2 to TRBJ2-2; D possibly corresponds to TRBD1 (6 bases). Germline V gene sequence: CDR1 SNHLY, CDR2 FYNNEI. The V end was cut by 3 bases, the J end by 2 bases, with 7 bases between. The CDR3 runs to 14 residues. The CDR3 DNA reads TGTGCCAGCAGTGACAGGGGAAACACCGGGGAGCTGTTTTTT. It specifies CASSDRGNTGELFF.

In this sample, this clone turned up once. DNA for the CDR3: TGTGCCAGTAGTTCCTACCTCTCATCAGCCTACGAGCAGTACTTC. Amino acid sequence: CASSSYLSSAYEQYF. The rearrangement joins TRBV19 to TRBJ2-7; D call uncertain. The germline CDR1 and CDR2 sequences are LNHDA and SQIVND (reference sequence). V gave up 5 bases and J gave up 2 bases, with 16 bases separating them. This CDR3 has 15 amino acids.

Notes on this clone: The same CDR3 is also encoded by other DNA sequences in this sample. The chain uses TRBV7-9 and TRBJ1-5; no reliable D call. In germline, CDR1 is SEHNR, CDR2 FQNEAQ (reference sequence). This CDR3 contains 14 residues. V was pared by 4 bases and J by 0 bases, with 7 bases between. DNA of the CDR3: TGTGCCAGCAGCTCCGGCGGTAGCAATCAGCCCCAGCATTTT. This translates into CASSSGGSNQPQHF.

This clone has only one observation. The rearrangement joins TRBV19 to TRBJ2-7; 9 bases agree with TRBD1. The V gene end was trimmed by 5 bases and the J gene end by 0 bases; junction bases not matched to a gene: 2. In germline, CDR1 is LNHDA, CDR2 SQIVND (reference sequence). CDR3 length: 14 residues. CDR3 nucleotide sequence: TGTGCCAGTAGTCGGACAGGGGACTCCTACGAGCAGTACTTC. Its protein is CASSRTGDSYEQYF.